This TCR beta chain was recorded in a study of CD4 T cells in relation to SARS-CoV-2 and coronaviruses. For the study at large: Negative control cultures got HIV-1 Nef peptides or no peptide. The restricting HLA molecule for shared crossreactive spike epitopes was mapped.

Study-wide results and caveats: SARS-CoV-2-driven expansion was significantly weaker in crossreactive than monoreactive clones.

Assay used: immunoSEQ multiplex PCR; TCRdb lists only in-frame clones, some missing. Of about 29,000 clones in the sample, nearly 80% were seen once. A remark on this clone: Its target is not known.

Unexposed donor CD4+ T cells date from about 2011-2019, before the COVID-19 pandemic. CD4+ T cells were isolated from the cells after about ten days of culture. Cells permitting, SARS-CoV-2 S/N and four cold-coronavirus spikes were tested on unexposed-donor CD4+ T cells. V gave up 1 base and J gave up 1 base; unmatched junction bases: 3. Germline V CDR1 and CDR2: SGHVS, FNYEAQ. The CDR3 covers 15 residues. The source of this sequence is a human donor in good health. The chain recombines TRBV7-6 with TRBJ2-5; 7 nucleotides agree with TRBD1. The sequenced sample was CD4+ T cells from PBMCs, cultured in vitro. CDR3 sequence (DNA): TGTGCCAGCAGCTTAGGGACAGGTTCCCAAGAGACCCAGTACTTC. Its translation is CASSLGTGSQETQYF.